This TCR beta chain was identified in a study of cytotoxic CD8 clonotypes in ibrutinib-treated CLL. Study information: Patient counts were roughly 10 relapsed/refractory, about 14 treatment-naive and 17 to 18 IGHV unmutated.

T cells were sequenced at a targeted depth of 1 in 200,000 to 1 in 1 million. Sequencing used immunoSEQ multiplex PCR; TCRdb keeps in-frame clones, though not all of them. The data contain about 25,000 clones, approximately 85% of them seen just once; the ten biggest clones take up 8%. CDR1 SGHRS and CDR2 YFSETQ come from the germline V gene. The CDR3 has 18 amino acids. With 0 bases removed from V and 3 bases from J, the gap between germline ends came to 21 bases. This receptor was obtained from a human donor with chronic lymphocytic leukemia. The chain links TRBV5-1 to TRBJ1-2, with D tentatively TRBD1 (6 bases). Specimen: PBMCs, collected after 24 months of ibrutinib treatment. This CDR3 reads CASSLAGNTGPRDYGYTF. DNA of the CDR3: TGCGCCAGCAGCTTGGCGGGCAATACAGGGCCTCGAGACTATGGCTACACCTTC.